This T cell receptor beta chain was observed in a study of shared clonotypes between healthy human individuals. Study information: The donors, two women and three men, were aged 18 to 49.

Overall study findings and caveats: Naive subsets tended to show greater estimated richness than memory subsets. Rarefaction showed sorted-subset sequencing was incomplete despite large depth. The generation probabilities recorded for non-shared clonotypes fell below those of clonotypes shared by all four donors.

CDR1 and CDR2 from the germline V gene are MNHEY and SMNVEV (reference sequence). The CDR3 loop spans 15 amino acids. The V end was cut by 7 bases, the J end by 0 bases, with 16 bases between. On this clone itself: Its antigen is unidentified.

Terminally differentiated effector memory CD45RA+ cells were left out of the naive CD8 fraction, which was CD45RO-negative and positively selected for CCR7. Method: immunoSEQ multiplex PCR; TCRdb's copy keeps in-frame clones and lacks some. The data hold around 1.9 million clones, with about 93% observed a single time. The source material was naive CD8+ T cells from PBMCs. This chain joins TRBV27 and TRBJ2-7; D gene uncertain. This clonotype originated in a young man in good health. Some clones in this sample may be carry-over from other donors' samples. CDR3 residues: CASTKARSSSYEQYF. The CDR3 DNA reads TGTGCCAGCACAAAGGCCCGGAGCAGCTCCTACGAGCAGTACTTC.